Shown below are 4 T cell receptor beta chains from a single sample sequenced in a study of OX40 agonist ivuxolimab in advanced cancers. Only in-frame clones appear in the TCRdb table, and some are missing; sequencing was by immunoSEQ multiplex PCR. The repertoire holds 60,000 or so clones, 65% to 90% seen once, with around 0.9% in the top ten. The sequencing here drew on CD4+ or CD8+ T cells sorted from blood, taken in a trial of the OX40 agonist ivuxolimab. The receptors derive from an adult with an advanced solid tumor such as melanoma, head and neck, liver or kidney cancer.

This chain joins TRBV18 and TRBJ2-5; 9 bases are shared with TRBD2. TRBJ2-7 explains the end of the DNA better; the J call may be wrong. The CDR3 consists of 14 residues. Looked up from germline, CDR1 is KGHSH and CDR2 is LQKENI. Here the CDR3 reads CASSPGLASYEQYF. The DNA for the CDR3 is TGTGCCAGCTCACCGGGACTAGCATCCTACGAGCAGTACTTC.

The chain combines TRBV18 with TRBJ2-3, with a tentative D call TRBD1 (5 bases). CDR3 size: 16 residues. Germline values: CDR1 KGHSH, CDR2 LQKENI. V was cut by 4 bases and J by 0 bases, with 14 bases left in between. As DNA, the CDR3 is TGTGCCAGCTCACAAGACAGCTTGACTAGCACAGATACGCAGTATTTT. Translation: CASSQDSLTSTDTQYF.

The chain carries TRBV5-6 and TRBJ2-3; 7 bases are a match to TRBD1. CDR3 length equals 14 residues. With 4 bases clipped from V and 4 bases from J, the junction kept 6 bases outside the gene matches. The germline V gene encodes CDR1 SGHDT and CDR2 YYEEEE. The CDR3 DNA follows: TGTGCCAGCAGCAGACAGGGTATACCAGATACGCAGTATTTT. Its protein product is CASSRQGIPDTQYF.

This clone was detected once. The chain uses TRBV5-4 and TRBJ2-7, with 9 bases that match TRBD2. Trimming at V came to 4 bases and at J to 0 bases, leaving 11 bases not matched to a gene. The CDR3 runs to 17 residues. CDR1 is SGHNT and CDR2 is YYREEE in the germline V gene (reference sequence). CDR3 DNA sequence: TGTGCCAGCAGCATCCGACTAGCGGCTAGTAGCTCCTACGAGCAGTACTTC. It specifies CASSIRLAASSSYEQYF.